Given below is one TCR beta chain in context. Antigen: not known. These data are taken from a study of CD8 T cells in Susac syndrome. Study overall: Patients with Susac syndrome were therapy-naive, taking corticosteroids, with some also receiving intravenous immunoglobulin, or taking intravenous immunoglobulin alone at the time their blood was drawn.

Overall study findings and caveats: About 5 Susac-specific public clones appeared in CD8+ TEMRA repertoires, and roughly 17 in total CD8+ repertoires.

Sequencing of TCR beta was performed on blood CD8+ and CD4+ T cells. Random-hexamer reverse transcription was applied to about 0.5 to 1 ug RNA. With immunoSEQ multiplex PCR, TCR beta CDR3 was amplified across 54 Vbeta and 13 Jbeta. TCRdb analysed the immunoSEQ multiplex PCR reads with MiXCR anew, one entry per CDR3 protein. Of approximately 87,000 distinct CDR3 sequences in the sample, approximately 96% were seen once. Germline V CDR1 and CDR2: SGHRS, YFSETQ. The V gene end was trimmed by 4 bases and the J gene end by 3 bases; junction bases not matched to a gene: 1. The CDR3 totals 14 residues. This sequence originates from a human donor with Susac syndrome. The V call is TRBV5-1, the J call TRBJ2-2, with 9 nucleotides matching TRBD1. Sequencing was performed on CD8+ T cells from PBMCs. The CDR3 DNA reads as TGCGCCAGCAGCAGGACAGGGGACACCGGGGAGCTGTTTTTT. Translated: CASSRTGDTGELFF.